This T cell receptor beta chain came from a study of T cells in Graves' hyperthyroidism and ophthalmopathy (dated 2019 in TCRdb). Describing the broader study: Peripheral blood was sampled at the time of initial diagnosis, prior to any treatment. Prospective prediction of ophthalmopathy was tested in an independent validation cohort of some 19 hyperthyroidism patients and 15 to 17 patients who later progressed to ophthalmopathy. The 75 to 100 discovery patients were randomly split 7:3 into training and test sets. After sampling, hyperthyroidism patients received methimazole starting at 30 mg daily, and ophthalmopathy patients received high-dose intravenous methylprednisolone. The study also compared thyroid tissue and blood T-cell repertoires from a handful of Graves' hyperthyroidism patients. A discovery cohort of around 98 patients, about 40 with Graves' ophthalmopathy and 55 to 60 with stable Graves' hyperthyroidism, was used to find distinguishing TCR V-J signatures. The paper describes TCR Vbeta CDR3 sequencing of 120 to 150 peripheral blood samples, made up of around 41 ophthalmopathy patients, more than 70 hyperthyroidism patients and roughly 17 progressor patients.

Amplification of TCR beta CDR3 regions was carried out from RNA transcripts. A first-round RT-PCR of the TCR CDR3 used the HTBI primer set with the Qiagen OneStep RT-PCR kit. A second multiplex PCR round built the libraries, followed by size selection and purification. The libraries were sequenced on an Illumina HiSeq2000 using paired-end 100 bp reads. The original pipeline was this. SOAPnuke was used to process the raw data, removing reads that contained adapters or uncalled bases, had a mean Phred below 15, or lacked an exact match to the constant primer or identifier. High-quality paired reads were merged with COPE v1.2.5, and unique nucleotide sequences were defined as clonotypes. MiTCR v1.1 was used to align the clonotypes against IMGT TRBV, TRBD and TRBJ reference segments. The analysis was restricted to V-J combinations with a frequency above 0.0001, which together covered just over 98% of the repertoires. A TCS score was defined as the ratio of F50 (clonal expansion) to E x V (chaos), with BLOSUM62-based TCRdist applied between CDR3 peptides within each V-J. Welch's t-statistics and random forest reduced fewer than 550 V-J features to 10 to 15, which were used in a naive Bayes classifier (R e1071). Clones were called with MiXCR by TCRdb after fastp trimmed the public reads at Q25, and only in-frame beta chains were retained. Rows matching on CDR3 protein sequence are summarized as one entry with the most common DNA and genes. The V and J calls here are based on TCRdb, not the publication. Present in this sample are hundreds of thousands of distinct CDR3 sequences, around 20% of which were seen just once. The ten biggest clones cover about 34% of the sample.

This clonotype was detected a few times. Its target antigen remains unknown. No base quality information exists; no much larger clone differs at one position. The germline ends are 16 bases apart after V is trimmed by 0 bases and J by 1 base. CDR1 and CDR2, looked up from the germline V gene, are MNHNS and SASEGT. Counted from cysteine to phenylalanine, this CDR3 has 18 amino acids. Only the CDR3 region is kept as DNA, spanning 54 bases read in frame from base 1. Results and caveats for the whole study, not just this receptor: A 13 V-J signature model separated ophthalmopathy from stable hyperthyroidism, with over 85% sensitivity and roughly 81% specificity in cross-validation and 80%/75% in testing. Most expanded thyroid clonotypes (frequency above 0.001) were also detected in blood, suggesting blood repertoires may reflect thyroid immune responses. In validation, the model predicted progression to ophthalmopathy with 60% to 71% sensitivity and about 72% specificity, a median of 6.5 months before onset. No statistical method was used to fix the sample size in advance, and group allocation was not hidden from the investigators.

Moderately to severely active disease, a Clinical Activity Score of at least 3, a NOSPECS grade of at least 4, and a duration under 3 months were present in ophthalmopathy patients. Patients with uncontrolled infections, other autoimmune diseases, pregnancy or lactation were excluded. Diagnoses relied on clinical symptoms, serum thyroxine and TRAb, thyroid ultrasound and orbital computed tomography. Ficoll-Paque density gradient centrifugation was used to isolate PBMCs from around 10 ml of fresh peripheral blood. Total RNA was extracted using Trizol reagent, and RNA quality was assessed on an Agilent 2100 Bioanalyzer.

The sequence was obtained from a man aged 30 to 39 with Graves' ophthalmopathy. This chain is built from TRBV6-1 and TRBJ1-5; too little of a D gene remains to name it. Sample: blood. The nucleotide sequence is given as TGTGCCAGCAGTGAAGCGTACTATCTCTGGGTCAGCAATCAGCCCCAGCATTTT. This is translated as CASSEAYYLWVSNQPQHF.